What follows are 24 T cell receptor beta chains derived from one specimen sequenced in a study of vaccination and CD4 T cells after COVID-19. An Oncomine TCR Beta short-read assay was used to sequence the DNA from cultured CD4+ T cells. TCRdb redid the calling of the PCR reads with MiXCR, one entry per CDR3 protein. The sample records approximately 19,000 distinct CDR3 sequences, approximately 48% being singletons. What these receptors recognize is not known. Treatment described: approximately nine-day PBMC culture with coronavirus spike peptide pools or control peptides (ViraFEST assay). The sequenced sample was CD4+ T cells from blood, cultured in vitro, obtained after SARS-CoV-2 vaccination. The receptors come from a human donor who had recovered from COVID-19.

This clonotype has just one count. A clone one base away is much larger, so this may be a read error. The missing conserved phenylalanine or tryptophan at the end of this CDR3 makes a read error likely. The V and J genes are TRBV27 and TRBJ2-6; 12 positions match TRBD1. The length of the CDR3 is 17 residues. The V and J ends lost 6 bases and 1 base, in that order; junction bases with no gene match: 4. CDR1 and CDR2 from the germline V gene are MNHEY and SMNVEV (reference sequence). This chain's CDR3 is CASRKGQGASGANVLTL. The CDR3 nucleotides are TGTGCCAGCAGGAAGGGACAGGGGGCATCTGGGGCCAACGTCCTGACTCTC.

This sequence joins TRBV19 and TRBJ2-5; 10 bases line up with TRBD1. Looked up from germline, CDR1 is LNHDA and CDR2 is SQIVND (reference sequence). This CDR3 is 13 amino acids long. V trimming: 7 bases; J trimming: 5 bases; junction bases outside the gene matches: 4. CDR3 bases: TGTGCCAGTACCGGGACAGGGGTCGAGACCCAGTACTTC. Residues: CASTGTGVETQYF.

V gene TRBV20-1 combines with J gene TRBJ1-1; the match to TRBD1 covers 11 bases. The CDR3 runs to 13 residues. Germline CDR1 reads DFQATT; CDR2 reads SNEGSKA (reference sequence). Trimming removed 5 bases from V and 3 bases from J; junction bases left unmatched: 2. The CDR3 region is CSAGQGAYTEAFF. The CDR3 DNA reads as TGCAGTGCTGGACAGGGGGCGTACACTGAAGCTTTCTTT.

There are a few counts of this clonotype. This rearrangement joins TRBV7-2 to TRBJ2-3; 13 bases match TRBD2. The V and J ends lost 6 bases and 5 bases, in that order; junction bases with no gene match: 5. The length of the CDR3 is 15 residues. Germline V gene sequence: CDR1 SGHTA, CDR2 FQGNSA. The CDR3 sequence is CASSLTSGRLDTQYF. CDR3 DNA: TGTGCCAGCAGTTTGACTAGCGGGAGGTTAGATACGCAGTATTTT.

The rearrangement uses TRBV29-1 and TRBJ1-2; D call uncertain. V was trimmed by 4 bases and J by 8 bases, leaving 11 bases between them. Germline CDR1 is SQVTM and CDR2 is ANQGSEA. The CDR3 runs 11 residues. The CDR3 loop reads CSVVSGRGYTF. CDR3 nucleotides: TGCAGCGTTGTGTCAGGTCGCGGCTACACCTTC.

This clonotype was seen a few times. V usage is TRBV15 and J usage is TRBJ2-1; 10 nucleotides agree with TRBD1. This CDR3 contains 16 residues. Per germline, CDR1 LNHNV and CDR2 YYDKDF (reference sequence). Germline trimming cut 1 base from V and 5 bases from J; bases unmatched to any gene: 5. CDR3 DNA sequence: TGTGCCACCAGCAGAGTGGGACAGGGGCCCGACAATGAGCAGTTCTTC. This gives the protein CATSRVGQGPDNEQFF. Variable domain in full (rest from reference TRBV15 and TRBJ2-1): DAMVIQNPRYQVTQFGKPVTLSCSQTLNHNVMYWYQQKSSQAPKLLFHYYDKDFNNEADTPDNFQSRRPNTSFCFLDIRSPGLGDTAMYLCATSRVGQGPDNEQFFGPGTRLTVL.

The chain employs TRBV19 and TRBJ1-2, with D perhaps matching TRBD1 (5 bases). This CDR3 spans 15 amino acids. CDR1 and CDR2 (germline): LNHDA, SQIVND (reference sequence). Trimming removed 4 bases at V and 4 bases at J, with 16 bases between. As DNA, the CDR3 is TGTGCCAGTAGTACCTCGGGGGGAGTTGCCTATGGCTACACCTTC. This codes for CASSTSGGVAYGYTF.

This clonotype appeared a few times. J is TRBJ1-6 and V is TRBV20-1; a possible D gene is TRBD1 (6 bases). V was trimmed by 3 bases and J by 8 bases, leaving 11 bases between them. This CDR3 region has 13 residues. CDR1 is DFQATT, CDR2 SNEGSKA, per germline (reference sequence). The CDR3 loop reads CSARGGRDSPLHF. The CDR3 nucleotides are TGCAGTGCTAGGGGGGGGCGCGATTCACCCCTCCACTTT.

V is TRBV30 and J is TRBJ1-2, with a possible D match to TRBD1 (6 bases). V was cut by 7 bases and J by 6 bases, with 18 bases left in between. Germline V lookup: CDR1 GTSNPN, CDR2 SVGIG (reference sequence). This CDR3 has 13 amino acids. CDR3: CASLGDIGDGYTF. Written as DNA, the CDR3 is TGTGCCTCACTAGGGGACATCGGAGATGGCTACACCTTC.

The chain combines TRBV5-4 with TRBJ2-5, with 10 bases identical to TRBD2. Germline V gene data show CDR1 as SGHNT and CDR2 as YYREEE (reference sequence). V dropped 7 bases and J dropped 5; count of bases not matched to a gene: 14. The CDR3 covers 16 residues. The CDR3 DNA sequence: TGTGCCAGCTACCCTAGCGGGAGCCTAAGGAGGGAGACCCAGTACTTC. Translated: CASYPSGSLRRETQYF.

In its sample, this clonotype was seen a few times. The CDR3 is CASSWEQGSGYTF. In DNA, the CDR3 is TGTGCCAGCAGCTGGGAACAGGGAAGTGGCTACACCTTC. The genes are TRBV5-4 and TRBJ1-2; a possible D gene is TRBD1 (6 bases). Germline loops: CDR1 SGHNT, CDR2 YYREEE (reference sequence). The CDR3 runs to 13 residues. V was shortened by 3 bases and J by 7 bases, with 13 bases between the two germline ends.

DNA for the CDR3: TGTGCCAGTATCCCCAGGGTAGGGCAGCCCCAGCATTTT. Amino acids: CASIPRVGQPQHF. The genes are TRBV19 and TRBJ1-5; weak D call: TRBD1 (5 bases). Germline-derived CDR1 and CDR2 are LNHDA and SQIVND (reference sequence). The ends were cut back, 7 bases at V and 7 bases at J, with 14 bases in the middle. The CDR3 contains 13 residues.

V usage is TRBV24-1 and J usage is TRBJ1-2; D gene unclear. Germline V gene data show CDR1 as KGHDR and CDR2 as SFDVKD. The CDR3 length is 14 residues. Trimming removed 3 bases from V and 4 bases from J, with 11 bases in between. The chain's CDR3 is CATSDIGATYGYTF. In DNA, the CDR3 is TGTGCCACCAGTGATATAGGCGCAACCTATGGCTACACCTTC.

This clonotype was counted only a few times. The chain employs TRBV6-1 and TRBJ2-7; D perhaps matches TRBD1 (5 bases). The CDR3 totals 13 residues. V was cut by 4 bases and J by 6 bases, with 13 bases left in between. The V gene's germline CDR1 is MNHNS and CDR2 SASEGT. CDR3 in DNA: TGTGCCAGCAGTGCGACACAGGTTAGCGAGCAGTACTTC. Translating gives CASSATQVSEQYF.

This clonotype was seen more than once but under ten times. The CDR3 region is CASSFENTEAFF. The DNA for the CDR3 is TGTGCCAGCAGTTTCGAGAACACTGAAGCTTTCTTT. This chain joins TRBV27 and TRBJ1-1; D is uncertain. The V and J ends lost 3 bases and 1 base respectively, with 3 bases between them. This CDR3 contains 12 residues. Per germline, CDR1 MNHEY and CDR2 SMNVEV (reference sequence).

The V call is TRBV19, the J call TRBJ1-5; D not resolved. This CDR3 region has 13 residues. Germline CDR1 and CDR2: LNHDA and SQIVND (reference sequence). The germline V and J ends were trimmed by 4 bases and 5 bases, with 9 bases remaining between them. The CDR3 spells CASSSQVYQPQHF. For the CDR3, the DNA is TGTGCCAGTAGTAGCCAGGTTTATCAGCCCCAGCATTTT.

As to this clonotype: It is likely a read error, because the conserved phenylalanine at the end of the CDR3 is missing. The chain recombines TRBV19 with TRBJ1-5; 7 bases line up with TRBD1. The germline CDR1 and CDR2 sequences are LNHDA and SQIVND (reference sequence). V dropped 4 bases and J dropped 0; count of bases not matched to a gene: 3. The CDR3 has 15 amino acids. CDR3 protein: CASSTYRGSNQPQHL. CDR3 in DNA: TGTGCCAGTAGTACTTACAGGGGTAGCAATCAGCCCCAGCATTTA.

This sequence joins TRBV6-4 and TRBJ2-3; 7 nucleotides align to TRBD2. Germline V gene sequence: CDR1 MRHNA, CDR2 SNTAGT. The CDR3 runs 15 residues. V trimming: 3 bases; J trimming: 0 bases; junction bases outside the gene matches: 3. In DNA, the CDR3 is TGTGCCAGCAGTGAAGCGGGACGTAGCACAGATACGCAGTATTTT. It codes for CASSEAGRSTDTQYF.

This clonotype was found a few times. The chain has TRBV12-3 or TRBV12-4 and TRBJ1-5; D is uncertain. V gave up 5 bases and J gave up 4 bases, with 6 bases separating them. The CDR3 totals 12 residues. The CDR3 region is CASSGQNQPQHF. CDR3 bases: TGTGCCAGCAGTGGTCAAAATCAGCCCCAGCATTTT.

This rearrangement joins TRBV28 to TRBJ1-6, with 9 bases identical to TRBD1. Trimming took 8 bases from V and 5 from J; bases not matched to a gene: 13. Germline CDR1 is MDHEN and CDR2 is SYDVKM. CDR3 length: 17 amino acids. CDR3 loop: CASPRAIGQGHNSPLHF. In DNA form, the CDR3 reads TGTGCCAGCCCCCGGGCCATCGGACAGGGGCATAATTCACCCCTCCACTTT.

This clonotype occurred a few times. The V and J genes are TRBV27 and TRBJ1-5; D not certain. The V and J ends lost 8 bases and 1 base respectively, with 15 bases between them. Per germline, CDR1 MNHEY and CDR2 SMNVEV (reference sequence). The CDR3 runs 15 residues. DNA of the CDR3: TGTGCCAGCCGTGAGGGAGTTATCAGCAATCAGCCCCAGCATTTT. It codes for CASREGVISNQPQHF.

The J gene is TRBJ1-6, the V gene TRBV28; D ambiguous. CDR3 length equals 15 residues. Germline V gene lookup returns CDR1 MDHEN and CDR2 SYDVKM. Trimming shortened V by 6 bases and J by 6 bases, and 15 bases separated the two germline ends. This CDR3 reads CASREEPLTNSPLHF. CDR3 coding DNA: TGTGCCAGCAGAGAGGAGCCTCTGACTAATTCACCCCTCCACTTT.

This clonotype showed up just a few times. The V gene is TRBV6-1, the J gene TRBJ1-5, with 8 bases aligning to TRBD1. The CDR3 is made up of 14 amino acids. With V trimmed by 2 bases and J by 4 bases, 1 base remained unmatched. Germline V gene data show CDR1 as MNHNS and CDR2 as SASEGT. The CDR3 spells CASSEQGANQPQHF. In DNA, the CDR3 is TGTGCCAGCAGTGAACAGGGGGCTAATCAGCCCCAGCATTTT.

The V gene is TRBV27, the J gene TRBJ2-2; the D is unclear. The CDR3 consists of 12 residues. V was pared by 2 bases and J by 7 bases, with 5 bases between. CDR1 and CDR2 (germline): MNHEY, SMNVEV (reference sequence). The CDR3 sequence: CASSLPGGELFF. The CDR3, as DNA: TGTGCCAGCAGTTTACCCGGCGGGGAGCTGTTTTTT.